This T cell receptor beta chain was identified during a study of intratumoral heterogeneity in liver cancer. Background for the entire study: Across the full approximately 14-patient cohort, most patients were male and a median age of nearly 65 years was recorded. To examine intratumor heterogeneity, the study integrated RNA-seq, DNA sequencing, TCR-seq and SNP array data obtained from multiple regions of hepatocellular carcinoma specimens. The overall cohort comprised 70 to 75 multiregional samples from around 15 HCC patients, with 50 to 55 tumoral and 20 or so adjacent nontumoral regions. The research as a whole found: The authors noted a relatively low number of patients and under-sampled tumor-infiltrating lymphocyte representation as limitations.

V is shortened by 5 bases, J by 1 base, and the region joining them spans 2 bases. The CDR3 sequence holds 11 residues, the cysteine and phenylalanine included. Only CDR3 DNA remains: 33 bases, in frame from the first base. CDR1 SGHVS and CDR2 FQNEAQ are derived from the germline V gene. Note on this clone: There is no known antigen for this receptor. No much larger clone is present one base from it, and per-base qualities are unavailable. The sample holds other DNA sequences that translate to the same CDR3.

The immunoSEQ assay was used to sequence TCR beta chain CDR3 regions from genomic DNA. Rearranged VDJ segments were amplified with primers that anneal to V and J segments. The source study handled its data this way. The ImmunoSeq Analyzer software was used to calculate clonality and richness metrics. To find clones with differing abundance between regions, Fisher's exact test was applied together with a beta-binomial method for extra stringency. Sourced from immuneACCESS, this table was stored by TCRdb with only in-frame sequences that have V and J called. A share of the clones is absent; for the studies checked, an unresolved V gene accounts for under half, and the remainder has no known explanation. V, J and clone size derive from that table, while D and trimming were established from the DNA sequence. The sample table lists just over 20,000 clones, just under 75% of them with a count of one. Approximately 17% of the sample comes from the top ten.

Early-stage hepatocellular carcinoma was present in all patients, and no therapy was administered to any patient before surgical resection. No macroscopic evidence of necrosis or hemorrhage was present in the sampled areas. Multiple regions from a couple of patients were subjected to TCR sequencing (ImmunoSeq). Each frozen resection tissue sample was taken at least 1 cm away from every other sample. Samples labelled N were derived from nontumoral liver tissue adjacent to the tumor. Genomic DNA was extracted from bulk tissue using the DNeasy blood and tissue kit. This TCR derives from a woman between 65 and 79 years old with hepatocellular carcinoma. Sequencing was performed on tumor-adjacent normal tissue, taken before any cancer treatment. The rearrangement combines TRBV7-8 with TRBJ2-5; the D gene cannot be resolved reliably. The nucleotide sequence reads TGTGCCAGCAGCCCCCAAGAGACCCAGTACTTC. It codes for CASSPQETQYF.